The present T cell receptor (beta chain) was sequenced within a study of cytomegalovirus exposure and HLA in healthy donors. This clone showed up just a few times. Antigen unknown. PCR was performed using 60 Vbeta and 13 Jbeta primers. Only in-frame clones appear in the TCRdb table, and some are missing; sequencing was by immunoSEQ multiplex PCR. The sample consists of more than 100,000 clones, about 9.2% of them appearing once. Study results and limitations: When analyzed later, the rates of TCR association showed variation by HLA locus, with DRB1 the most and HLA-C the fewest.

Trimming took 0 bases from V and 6 from J; bases not matched to a gene: 16. The CDR3 extends over 19 amino acids. Germline V gene data show CDR1 as KGHSH and CDR2 as LQKENI. Sequencing was carried out using PBMCs. This sequence originates from a woman aged 35 to 49 in good health and CMV-seropositive. The rearrangement joins TRBV18 to TRBJ2-2, with 7 bases fitting TRBD2. CDR3 DNA sequence: TGTGCCAGCTCACCACCGATGACTAGCCCACTTTGGGGATCCGGGGAGCTGTTTTTT. Protein sequence: CASSPPMTSPLWGSGELFF.